These 26 T cell receptor beta chains were sequenced from one sample in a study of blood T cell repertoires in COVID-19. TCRdb keeps only in-frame clones here, not all; method: immunoSEQ multiplex PCR. This sample yields 150,000 to 200,000 clones, of which more than 75% are seen a single time; over 15% belongs to the top ten. The specimen was peripheral blood. These receptor sequences come from a person aged 70 to 85 with COVID-19, enrolled during active disease.

CDR3 amino acids: CASSLESSADEKLFF. CDR3 DNA sequence: TGTGCCAGCAGCTTAGAATCGTCGGCGGATGAAAAACTGTTTTTT. The V call is TRBV7-9, the J call TRBJ1-4; D unclear. Germline assignment: CDR1 SEHNR and CDR2 FQNEAQ (reference sequence). The CDR3 has 15 residues. The germline V and J ends were trimmed by 1 base and 6 bases, with 12 bases remaining between them.

This chain uses TRBV5-1 with TRBJ2-7; a possible D gene is TRBD1 (6 bases). The V end lost 3 bases, the J end lost 2 bases, and 12 bases lay between the germline ends. CDR1 is SGHRS, CDR2 YFSETQ, per germline. This CDR3 region has 14 residues. The CDR3 bases are TGCGCCAGCAGCTCCCCGACAGGAACCTACGAGCAGTACTTC. Its protein is CASSSPTGTYEQYF. Drawing the rest from reference TRBV5-1 and TRBJ2-7, the complete variable domain is KAGVTQTPRYLIKTRGQQVTLSCSPISGHRSVSWYQQTPGQGLQFLFEYFSETQRNKGNFPGRFSGRQFSNSRSEMNVSTLELGDSALYLCASSSPTGTYEQYFGPGTRLTVT.

J is TRBJ1-4 and V is TRBV3-1 (or the pseudogene TRBV3-2); D is possibly TRBD1 (5 bases). The germline V gene encodes CDR1 LGHDT and CDR2 YNNKEL (reference sequence). Trimming pared 3 bases from V and 2 bases from J, leaving 7 bases between. This CDR3 spans 14 amino acids. The CDR3 DNA reads TGTGCCAGCAGCCAGGGGGGGACTAATGAAAAACTGTTTTTT. This gives the protein CASSQGGTNEKLFF.

The chain combines TRBV11-2 with TRBJ2-7, with 7 bases aligning to TRBD1. The CDR3 has 13 amino acids. The V gene's germline CDR1 is SGHAT and CDR2 FQNNGV. The junction had 13 bases not matched to a gene; V was cut back by 8 bases and J by 9 bases. CDR3 loop: CASATGTAAWQYF. In nucleotides, the CDR3 is TGTGCCAGCGCCACCGGGACAGCTGCCTGGCAGTACTTC.

The rearrangement joins TRBV10-3 to TRBJ1-6; D is possibly TRBD1 (6 bases). V was clipped by 2 bases and J by 10 bases, with 18 bases between them. This CDR3 has 16 residues. Germline V gene data show CDR1 as ENHRY and CDR2 as SYGVKD. The CDR3 loop is CAISEPAGRGRSPLHF. The CDR3 DNA follows: TGTGCCATCAGTGAGCCGGCAGGCAGGGGTAGGTCACCCCTCCACTTT.

The genes are TRBV12-5 and TRBJ2-1, with a possible D match to TRBD2 (7 bases). V lost 6 bases to trimming and J lost 4 bases, with 22 bases between them. The germline gives CDR1 LGHNT, CDR2 FRNRAP. CDR3 length equals 17 residues. The CDR3 here is CASGPGGSRGGYNEQFF. CDR3 in DNA: TGTGCTAGTGGCCCGGGGGGATCCAGGGGTGGGTACAATGAGCAGTTCTTC.

J is TRBJ1-4 and V is TRBV7-9; D is uncertain. Per the germline V gene, CDR1 is SEHNR and CDR2 is FQNEAQ (reference sequence). The V end lost 5 bases, the J end lost 3 bases, and 13 bases lay between the germline ends. There are 15 residues in the CDR3. CDR3 region: CASSLSGSPNEKLFF. The CDR3, as DNA: TGTGCCAGCAGCCTCTCTGGCAGTCCTAATGAAAAACTGTTTTTT.

This clone has just a few counts. V usage is TRBV29-1 and J usage is TRBJ1-6; 9 bases match TRBD1. The CDR3 contains 14 residues. V shed 5 bases, J shed 9 bases, and the junction held 8 bases outside the gene matches. Germline V lookup: CDR1 SQVTM, CDR2 ANQGSEA. CDR3 in DNA: TGCAGCGTTCAAGCAGGGACAGGGACTTCACCCCTCCACTTT. Its protein is CSVQAGTGTSPLHF.

The chain combines TRBV27 with TRBJ2-2; 8 bases line up with TRBD1. From germline, CDR1 is MNHEY and CDR2 SMNVEV (reference sequence). The CDR3 totals 19 residues. The V gene end was trimmed by 4 bases and the J gene end by 2 bases; junction bases not matched to a gene: 15. The CDR3 nucleotides are TGTGCCAGCAGTTCCGATCAAGCAGGGACAGGTGAAAACACCGGGGAGCTGTTTTTT. The encoded protein is CASSSDQAGTGENTGELFF.

The chain employs TRBV7-3 and TRBJ2-1, with 12 bases aligning to TRBD2. With 5 bases clipped from V and 8 bases from J, the junction kept 7 bases outside the gene matches. The CDR3 extends over 15 amino acids. In germline, CDR1 is SGHTA, CDR2 FQGTGA. CDR3 in amino acids: CASSPSGRAFYEQFF. Written as DNA, the CDR3 is TGTGCCAGCAGCCCTAGCGGGAGGGCCTTCTATGAGCAGTTCTTC.

In its sample, this clone was seen a few times. CDR3 sequence: CASSSRRIHRDNSPLHF. The CDR3, as DNA: TGTGCCAGCAGCTCCCGACGAATACACCGGGATAATTCACCCCTCCACTTT. The chain uses TRBV3-1 (or the pseudogene TRBV3-2) and TRBJ1-6; unclear D gene. V was shortened by 5 bases and J by 5 bases, with 19 bases between the two germline ends. This CDR3 contains 17 residues. CDR1 LGHDT and CDR2 YNNKEL come from the germline V gene (reference sequence).

This clone was seen a single time. The chain joins TRBV7-9 to TRBJ2-3; 12 bases align to TRBD2. Germline CDR1 reads SEHNR; CDR2 reads FQNEAQ (reference sequence). The CDR3 is 16 amino acids. V dropped 8 bases and J dropped 4; count of bases not matched to a gene: 10. CDR3 DNA: TGTGCCAGCGACCCTTCACTAGCGGGAGGAGCAGATACGCAGTATTTT. Translating gives CASDPSLAGGADTQYF.

The rearrangement joins TRBV11-1 to TRBJ1-1; 11 nucleotides line up with TRBD1. Germline V CDR1 and CDR2: SGHAT, FQDESV (reference sequence). This CDR3 is 14 amino acids long. V lost 3 bases to trimming and J lost 5 bases; unmatched junction nucleotides: 2. In DNA form, the CDR3 reads TGTGCCAGCAGCTTTTGGGACAGGGGGACTGAAGCTTTCTTT. Translating gives CASSFWDRGTEAFF.

The count of this clone is one. The CDR3 nucleotides read TGTGCCATCAGATCGGACAGAGAAGCCAAAAACATTCAGTACTTC. Amino acid sequence: CAIRSDREAKNIQYF. V gene TRBV10-3 combines with J gene TRBJ2-4, with a tentative D call TRBD1 (6 bases). V was cut by 6 bases and J by 0 bases, with 12 bases left in between. The CDR3 is 15 amino acids. The germline CDR1 and CDR2 sequences are ENHRY and SYGVKD.

The chain combines TRBV15 with TRBJ2-5; D uncertain. Germline V lookup: CDR1 LNHNV, CDR2 YYDKDF (reference sequence). CDR3 length: 14 residues. The V end lost 5 bases, the J end lost 0 bases, and 10 bases lay between the germline ends. The CDR3 coding sequence is TGTGCCACCAGCGGCCGAAAGAACCAAGAGACCCAGTACTTC. This encodes CATSGRKNQETQYF.

A few counts support this clone. This chain connects TRBV11-3 to TRBJ2-4; 9 nucleotides align to TRBD2. Trimming took 1 base from V and 8 from J; bases not matched to a gene: 3. CDR1 is SGHNT, CDR2 YENEEA, per germline. The length of the CDR3 is 14 residues. The CDR3 DNA reads as TGTGCCAGCAGCTTAGGCGGGAGGGCGGACATTCAGTACTTC. Protein sequence: CASSLGGRADIQYF. The full variable domain, completed using reference TRBV11-3 and TRBJ2-4, is EAGVVQSPRYKIIEKKQPVAFWCNPISGHNTLYWYLQNLGQGPELLIRYENEEAVDDSQLPKDRFSAERLKGVDSTLKIQPAELGDSAVYLCASSLGGRADIQYFGAGTRLSVL.

The CDR3 coding sequence is TGTGCTAGTAGGGGTTCTAGCGGGAGTTTGGGCGAGCAGTACTTC. This codes for CASRGSSGSLGEQYF. The chain is built from TRBV6-5 and TRBJ2-7; 10 bases are a match to TRBD2. Germline V gives CDR1 MNHEY, CDR2 SVGAGI. The CDR3 covers 15 residues.

The V gene is TRBV19, the J gene TRBJ2-7; TRBD2 is a possible D gene (6 bases). Germline assignment: CDR1 LNHDA and CDR2 SQIVND (reference sequence). This CDR3 contains 17 residues. The ends were cut back, 3 bases at V and 5 bases at J, with 23 bases in the middle. The CDR3 loop reads CASSILGAGTRRDEQYF. Written as DNA, the CDR3 is TGTGCCAGTAGTATTTTGGGTGCGGGAACCCGCCGCGACGAGCAGTACTTC.

This clone appeared a few times. The chain carries TRBV6-2 or TRBV6-3 and TRBJ1-5; TRBD1 aligns across 7 bases. Germline V gene lookup returns CDR1 MNHEY and CDR2 SVGEGT. This CDR3 is 14 amino acids long. V dropped 5 bases and J dropped 5; count of bases not matched to a gene: 6. Here the CDR3 DNA reads TGTGCCAGCAGTCGAGACAGGGACGATCAGCCCCAGCATTTT. Translating gives CASSRDRDDQPQHF.

The genes are TRBV28 and TRBJ1-5, with D perhaps TRBD1 (6 bases). CDR3 size: 13 residues. Trimming cost V 3 bases and J 5 bases, with 8 bases left between them. Germline CDR1 MDHEN, CDR2 SYDVKM. CDR3 in DNA: TGTGCCAGCAGTTTCCCAGGGGATCAGCCCCAGCATTTT. Residues: CASSFPGDQPQHF.

The chain employs TRBV21-1 and TRBJ2-7; TRBD2 reflects the table's D call only, with no check against the DNA. TRBV21-1 is annotated as a pseudogene. CDR3 length: 14 amino acids. The CDR3 region is CASSREPSSYEQYF. The CDR3 DNA is TGTGCCAGCAGCAGAGAGCCTAGCTCGTACGAGCAGTACTTC.

The chain combines TRBV4-3 with TRBJ2-1; D is possibly TRBD1 (5 bases). Germline values: CDR1 LGHNA, CDR2 YSLEER. The V end lost 0 bases, the J end lost 4 bases, and 13 bases lay between the germline ends. This CDR3 spans 16 amino acids. CDR3 residues: CASSQESKGLYNEQFF. The CDR3, as DNA: TGCGCCAGCAGCCAAGAGTCTAAGGGGCTTTACAATGAGCAGTTCTTC.

The sample holds one count of this clone. The genes are TRBV5-1 and TRBJ2-1; 9 nucleotides match TRBD2. CDR3 size: 16 residues. Germline V CDR1 and CDR2: SGHRS, YFSETQ. Trimming at V came to 4 bases and at J to 0 bases, leaving 5 bases not matched to a gene. Here the CDR3 reads CASSGTSPSSYNEQFF. The CDR3 DNA is TGCGCCAGCAGCGGGACTAGCCCGAGCTCCTACAATGAGCAGTTCTTC.

This chain connects TRBV27 to TRBJ2-1, with 7 bases aligning to TRBD2. Per the germline V gene, CDR1 is MNHEY and CDR2 is SMNVEV (reference sequence). Germline trimming cut 7 bases from V and 2 bases from J; bases unmatched to any gene: 14. The CDR3 sequence is 17 residues long. CDR3 residues: CASTANRERGTYNEQFF. The CDR3 DNA reads as TGTGCCAGCACCGCTAACCGGGAGCGGGGAACCTACAATGAGCAGTTCTTC.

Written as DNA, the CDR3 is TGTGCCAGCAGCTTTTCCGGCACGGGTACGCAGTATTTT. This translates into CASSFSGTGTQYF. The chain recombines TRBV7-2 with TRBJ2-3; D gene ambiguous. The CDR3 loop spans 13 amino acids. Germline CDR1 and CDR2: SGHTA and FQGNSA. Between the trimmed V and J ends, which lost 3 bases and 8 bases, there was a span of 12 bases.

The genes are TRBV7-3 and TRBJ2-2, with D uncertain. Looked up from germline, CDR1 is SGHTA and CDR2 is FQGTGA. V was clipped by 1 base and J by 6 bases, with 9 bases between them. The CDR3 spans 14 residues. CDR3 loop: CASSLSGYPGELFF. The CDR3 DNA reads as TGTGCCAGCAGCTTAAGCGGTTATCCCGGGGAGCTGTTTTTT.